Listed below are T cell receptor beta chains from one sample, sequenced in a study of T cell clones after liver transplantation. The method was immunoSEQ multiplex PCR; TCRdb's version includes in-frame clones alone and lacks a portion of them. Among just under 60,000 clones, approximately 70% were seen once, and the ten largest hold 2.8%. This material consisted of CD4+ T cells from blood, taken at the approximately 16-month timepoint. The receptor set was obtained from a human patient who received a liver transplant. A share of the T cells may be of graft donor origin. Each CDR3 is given with its conserved first and last residue. A D gene is named only where the DNA matches it firmly. Some rows mark clone size as missing; the rest say once, few, many or name a class of expanded clone.

d_gene: .
abundance: .
j_gene: TRBJ2-7
v_gene: TRBV19
CDR3aa: CASSIAGANEQYF
CDR3nt: TGTGCCAGTAGTATCGCCGGGGCAAACGAGCAGTACTTC

d_gene: .
abundance: .
j_gene: TRBJ1-6
v_gene: TRBV6-4
CDR3aa: CASSGPRQGDNSPLHF
CDR3nt: TGTGCCAGCAGTGGCCCCCGACAAGGGGACAATTCACCCCTCCACTTT

d_gene: .
abundance: .
j_gene: TRBJ2-7
v_gene: TRBV20-1
CDR3aa: CSAREDYEQYF
CDR3nt: TGCAGTGCTAGAGAGGACTACGAGCAGTACTTC

d_gene: TRBD1
abundance: few
j_gene: TRBJ2-1
v_gene: TRBV7-9
CDR3aa: CASSGGQRGNEQFF
CDR3nt: TGTGCCAGCAGCGGGGGACAGAGGGGTAATGAGCAGTTCTTC

d_gene: .
abundance: .
j_gene: TRBJ1-4
v_gene: TRBV5-1
CDR3aa: CASSLGGASEKLFF
CDR3nt: TGCGCCAGCAGCTTGGGGGGCGCAAGTGAAAAACTGTTTTTT

d_gene: .
abundance: .
j_gene: TRBJ1-6
v_gene: TRBV6-1
CDR3aa: CASSEARGGPLHF
CDR3nt: TGTGCCAGCAGTGAAGCGCGGGGGGGACCCCTCCACTTT

d_gene: .
abundance: .
j_gene: TRBJ2-3
v_gene: TRBV6-6
CDR3aa: CASSLGVDTQYF
CDR3nt: TGTGCCAGCAGCCTCGGGGTAGATACGCAGTATTTT

d_gene: .
abundance: many
j_gene: TRBJ1-5
v_gene: TRBV18
CDR3aa: CASSSGGDQPQHF
CDR3nt: TGTGCCAGCTCATCGGGGGGGGATCAGCCCCAGCATTTT

d_gene: .
abundance: .
j_gene: TRBJ1-5
v_gene: TRBV28
CDR3aa: CASSFSQPQHF
CDR3nt: TGTGCCAGCAGTTTCAGTCAGCCCCAGCATTTT

d_gene: TRBD2
abundance: .
j_gene: TRBJ2-1
v_gene: TRBV11-3
CDR3aa: CASSFSGGSGGNEQFF
CDR3nt: TGTGCCAGCAGTTTCAGTGGCGGGAGCGGAGGCAATGAGCAGTTCTTC

d_gene: .
abundance: .
j_gene: TRBJ2-2
v_gene: TRBV19
CDR3aa: CASSMNGANTGELFF
CDR3nt: TGTGCCAGTAGTATGAACGGGGCGAACACCGGGGAGCTGTTTTTT

d_gene: .
abundance: once
j_gene: TRBJ2-7
v_gene: TRBV15
CDR3aa: CATSPGPKYEQYF
CDR3nt: TGTGCCACCAGCCCGGGACCCAAATACGAGCAGTACTTC

d_gene: .
abundance: once
j_gene: TRBJ1-1
v_gene: TRBV7-2
CDR3aa: CASSLVGEGNTEAFF
CDR3nt: TGTGCCAGCAGCTTAGTTGGGGAAGGGAACACTGAAGCTTTCTTT

d_gene: .
abundance: .
j_gene: TRBJ2-1
v_gene: TRBV6-5
CDR3aa: CASSPGVYNEQFF
CDR3nt: TGTGCCAGCAGTCCCGGGGTCTACAATGAGCAGTTCTTC

d_gene: .
abundance: .
j_gene: TRBJ2-2
v_gene: TRBV7-8
CDR3aa: CASSPGGNRVTGELFF
CDR3nt: TGTGCCAGCAGCCCCGGGGGGAACAGGGTCACCGGGGAGCTGTTTTTT

d_gene: .
abundance: .
j_gene: TRBJ2-2
v_gene: TRBV7-2
CDR3aa: CASSPGRSGANTGELFF
CDR3nt: TGTGCCAGCAGCCCCGGTCGCAGTGGGGCGAACACCGGGGAGCTGTTTTTT

d_gene: .
abundance: .
j_gene: TRBJ1-4
v_gene: TRBV5-1
CDR3aa: CASSDGTTNEKLFF
CDR3nt: TGCGCCAGCAGTGACGGTACAACTAATGAAAAACTGTTTTTT

d_gene: TRBD1
abundance: few
j_gene: TRBJ1-1
v_gene: TRBV5-1
CDR3aa: CASSSDRGRTEAFF
CDR3nt: TGCGCCAGCAGCTCGGACAGGGGGCGAACTGAAGCTTTCTTT

d_gene: .
abundance: .
j_gene: TRBJ2-2
v_gene: TRBV11-2
CDR3aa: CASSLENSGELFF
CDR3nt: TGTGCCAGCAGCTTAGAGAATTCCGGGGAGCTGTTTTTT

d_gene: TRBD2
abundance: .
j_gene: TRBJ2-5
v_gene: TRBV9
CDR3aa: CASSGGLTSGTGETQYF
CDR3nt: TGTGCCAGCAGCGGGGGATTGACTAGCGGGACTGGTGAGACCCAGTACTTC

d_gene: .
abundance: .
j_gene: TRBJ1-5
v_gene: TRBV12-5
CDR3aa: CASRDGDQPQHF
CDR3nt: TGTGCTAGTCGGGACGGTGATCAGCCCCAGCATTTT

d_gene: .
abundance: .
j_gene: TRBJ2-3
v_gene: TRBV29-1
CDR3aa: CSVGGSDTQYF
CDR3nt: TGCAGCGTTGGGGGGTCAGATACGCAGTATTTT

d_gene: .
abundance: few
j_gene: TRBJ2-3
v_gene: TRBV5-1
CDR3aa: CASSYNRGGDTQYF
CDR3nt: TGCGCCAGCAGCTACAACAGGGGAGGAGATACGCAGTATTTT

d_gene: .
abundance: .
j_gene: TRBJ2-1
v_gene: TRBV30
CDR3aa: CAWSAGEGAYNEQFF
CDR3nt: TGTGCCTGGAGTGCAGGGGAGGGGGCTTACAATGAGCAGTTCTTC

d_gene: TRBD1
abundance: once
j_gene: TRBJ2-2
v_gene: TRBV9
CDR3aa: CASSTTGGAAGELFF
CDR3nt: TGTGCCAGCAGCACGACAGGGGGTGCAGCCGGGGAGCTGTTTTTT

d_gene: TRBD1
abundance: medium-sized
j_gene: TRBJ2-7
v_gene: TRBV27
CDR3aa: CASSRAGGTYEQYF
CDR3nt: TGTGCCAGCAGTCGGGCAGGGGGAACCTACGAGCAGTACTTC

d_gene: .
abundance: .
j_gene: TRBJ2-2
v_gene: TRBV9
CDR3aa: CASSARTNTGELFF
CDR3nt: TGTGCCAGCAGCGCACGAACGAACACCGGGGAGCTGTTTTTT

d_gene: TRBD2
abundance: .
j_gene: TRBJ2-5
v_gene: TRBV29-1
CDR3aa: CSVRDGRADGETQYF
CDR3nt: TGCAGCGTTCGTGACGGGAGGGCCGATGGAGAGACCCAGTACTTC

d_gene: .
abundance: .
j_gene: TRBJ2-5
v_gene: TRBV30
CDR3aa: CAWRQGSGTQYF
CDR3nt: TGTGCCTGGAGACAGGGATCGGGGACCCAGTACTTC

d_gene: .
abundance: .
j_gene: TRBJ1-1
v_gene: TRBV28
CDR3aa: CASSRRPSAGEAFF
CDR3nt: TGTGCCAGCAGTCGCAGACCATCGGCAGGGGAAGCTTTCTTT

d_gene: TRBD2
abundance: once
j_gene: TRBJ2-2
v_gene: TRBV29-1
CDR3aa: CSGTSGTVTGELFF
CDR3nt: TGCAGCGGCACTAGCGGGACAGTCACCGGGGAGCTGTTTTTT

d_gene: .
abundance: few
j_gene: TRBJ2-5
v_gene: TRBV2
CDR3aa: CASSGTEETQYF
CDR3nt: TGTGCCAGCAGTGGGACAGAAGAGACCCAGTACTTC

d_gene: .
abundance: .
j_gene: TRBJ1-5
v_gene: TRBV28
CDR3aa: CASSRKLGDGQPQHF
CDR3nt: TGTGCCAGCAGTCGGAAACTGGGCGATGGGCAGCCCCAGCATTTT

d_gene: TRBD1
abundance: .
j_gene: TRBJ2-3
v_gene: TRBV11-2
CDR3aa: CASSLGQGAQNTDTQYF
CDR3nt: TGTGCCAGCAGCTTAGGACAGGGGGCCCAAAACACAGATACGCAGTATTTT

d_gene: .
abundance: .
j_gene: TRBJ2-3
v_gene: TRBV7-9
CDR3aa: CASSLVASTDTQYF
CDR3nt: TGTGCCAGCAGCCTAGTAGCTAGCACAGATACGCAGTATTTT

d_gene: .
abundance: .
j_gene: TRBJ2-7
v_gene: TRBV6-6
CDR3aa: CASSYSSNTYEQYF
CDR3nt: TGTGCCAGCAGTTACTCGTCGAACACCTACGAGCAGTACTTC

d_gene: .
abundance: .
j_gene: TRBJ2-1
v_gene: TRBV30
CDR3aa: CACGPLQFF
CDR3nt: TGTGCCTGTGGGCCCCTGCAGTTCTTC

d_gene: .
abundance: .
j_gene: TRBJ2-5
v_gene: TRBV10-3
CDR3aa: CAISEGSRGETQYF
CDR3nt: TGTGCCATCAGTGAGGGCAGTCGGGGGGAGACCCAGTACTTC

d_gene: TRBD2
abundance: .
j_gene: TRBJ2-4
v_gene: TRBV5-1
CDR3aa: CASSFSGTSGRAGDIQYF
CDR3nt: TGCGCCAGCAGCTTCTCCGGGACTAGCGGGAGGGCCGGAGACATTCAGTACTTC

d_gene: .
abundance: medium-sized
j_gene: TRBJ1-2
v_gene: TRBV28
CDR3aa: CASSSHRENYGYTF
CDR3nt: TGTGCCAGCAGTTCACACAGGGAGAACTATGGCTACACCTTC

d_gene: TRBD1
abundance: .
j_gene: TRBJ2-7
v_gene: TRBV27
CDR3aa: CASNPGTGAHEQYF
CDR3nt: TGTGCCAGCAACCCGGGGACAGGGGCCCACGAGCAGTACTTC

d_gene: .
abundance: .
j_gene: TRBJ2-5
v_gene: TRBV28
CDR3aa: CASRLTETQYF
CDR3nt: TGTGCCAGCAGACTTACAGAGACCCAGTACTTC

d_gene: .
abundance: .
j_gene: TRBJ1-5
v_gene: TRBV30
CDR3aa: CAWSQNPRSGGLISNQPQHF
CDR3nt: TGTGCCTGGAGTCAAAACCCCCGATCGGGGGGACTAATATCCAATCAGCCCCAGCATTTT

d_gene: .
abundance: once
j_gene: TRBJ1-1
v_gene: TRBV10-1
CDR3aa: CASSESGAGAGKAFF
CDR3nt: TGCGCCAGCAGTGAGAGCGGGGCAGGGGCTGGTAAAGCTTTCTTT

d_gene: .
abundance: .
j_gene: TRBJ1-5
v_gene: TRBV15
CDR3aa: CATSRDLGSEQPQHF
CDR3nt: TGTGCCACCAGCAGAGATCTGGGAAGCGAACAGCCCCAGCATTTT